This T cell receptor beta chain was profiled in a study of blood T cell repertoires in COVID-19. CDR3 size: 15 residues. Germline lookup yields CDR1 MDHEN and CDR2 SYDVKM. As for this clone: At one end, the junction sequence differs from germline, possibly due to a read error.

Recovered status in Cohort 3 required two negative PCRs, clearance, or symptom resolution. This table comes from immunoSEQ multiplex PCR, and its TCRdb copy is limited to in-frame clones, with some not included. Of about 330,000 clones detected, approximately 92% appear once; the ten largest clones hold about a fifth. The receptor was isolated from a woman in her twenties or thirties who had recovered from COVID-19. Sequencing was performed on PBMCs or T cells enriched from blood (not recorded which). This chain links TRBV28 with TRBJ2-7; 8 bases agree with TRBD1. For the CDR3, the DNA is TGTGCCAGCAGTCTATGGGACAGGATCTCCTACGAGCAGTACTTC. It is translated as CASSLWDRISYEQYF.